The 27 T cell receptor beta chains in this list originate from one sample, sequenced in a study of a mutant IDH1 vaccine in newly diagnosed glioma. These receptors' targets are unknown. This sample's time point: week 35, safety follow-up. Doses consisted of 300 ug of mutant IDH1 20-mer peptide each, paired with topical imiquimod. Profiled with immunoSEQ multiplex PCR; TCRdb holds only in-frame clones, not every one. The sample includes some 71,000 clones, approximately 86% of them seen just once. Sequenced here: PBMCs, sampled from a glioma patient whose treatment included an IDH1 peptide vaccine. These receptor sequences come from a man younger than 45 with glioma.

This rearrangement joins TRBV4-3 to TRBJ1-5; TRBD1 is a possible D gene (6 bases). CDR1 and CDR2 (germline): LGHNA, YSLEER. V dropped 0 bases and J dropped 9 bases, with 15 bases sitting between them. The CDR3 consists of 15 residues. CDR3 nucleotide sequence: TGCGCCAGCAGCCAAGATAACAGGGTGCGGCGGCCCCAGCATTTT. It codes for CASSQDNRVRRPQHF.

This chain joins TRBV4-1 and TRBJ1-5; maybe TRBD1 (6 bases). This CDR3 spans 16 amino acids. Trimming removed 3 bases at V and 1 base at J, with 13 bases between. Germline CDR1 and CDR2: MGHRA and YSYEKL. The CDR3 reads CASSQSRGGSNQPQHF. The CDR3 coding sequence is TGCGCCAGCAGCCAGAGCAGGGGAGGGAGCAATCAGCCCCAGCATTTT.

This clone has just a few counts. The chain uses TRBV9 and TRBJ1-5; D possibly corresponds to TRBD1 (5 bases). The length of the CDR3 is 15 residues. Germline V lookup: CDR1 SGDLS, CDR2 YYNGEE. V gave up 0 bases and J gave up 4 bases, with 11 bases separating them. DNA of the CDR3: TGTGCCAGCAGCGTAGCTGGGTGGGGGAATCAGCCCCAGCATTTT. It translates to CASSVAGWGNQPQHF.

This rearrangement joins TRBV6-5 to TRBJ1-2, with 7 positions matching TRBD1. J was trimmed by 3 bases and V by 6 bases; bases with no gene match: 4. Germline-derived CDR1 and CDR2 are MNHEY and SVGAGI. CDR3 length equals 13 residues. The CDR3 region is CASSLDRDYGYTF. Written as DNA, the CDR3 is TGTGCCAGCAGCCTAGACAGGGACTATGGCTACACCTTC.

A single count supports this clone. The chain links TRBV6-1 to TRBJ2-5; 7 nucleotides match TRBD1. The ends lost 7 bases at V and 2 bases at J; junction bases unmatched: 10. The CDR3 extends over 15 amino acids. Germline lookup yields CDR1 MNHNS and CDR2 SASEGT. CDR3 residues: CASTLSEGAQETQYF. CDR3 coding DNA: TGTGCCAGCACTCTAAGTGAGGGGGCTCAAGAGACCCAGTACTTC.

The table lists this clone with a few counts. CDR3 nucleotide sequence: TGTGCCAGCAGCCAAAGACTAGCGGGTCTGCCAGATACGCAGTATTTT. This encodes CASSQRLAGLPDTQYF. The J gene is TRBJ2-3, the V gene TRBV7-2; TRBD2 aligns across 10 bases. With V trimmed by 5 bases and J by 4 bases, 9 bases remained unmatched. CDR1 SGHTA and CDR2 FQGNSA come from the germline V gene. This CDR3 is 16 amino acids long.

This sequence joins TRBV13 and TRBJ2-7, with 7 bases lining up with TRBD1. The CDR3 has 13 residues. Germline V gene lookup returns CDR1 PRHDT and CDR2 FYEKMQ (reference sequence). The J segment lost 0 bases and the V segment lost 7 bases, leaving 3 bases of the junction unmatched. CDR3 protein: CASNRQGSYEQYF. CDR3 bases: TGTGCCAGCAACCGACAGGGCTCCTACGAGCAGTACTTC.

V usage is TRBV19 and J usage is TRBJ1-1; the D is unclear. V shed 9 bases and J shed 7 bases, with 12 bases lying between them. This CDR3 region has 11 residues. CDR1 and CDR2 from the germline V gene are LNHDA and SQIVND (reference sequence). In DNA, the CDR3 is TGTGCCAGCCGAGACCAACTTGAAGCTTTCTTT. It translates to CASRDQLEAFF.

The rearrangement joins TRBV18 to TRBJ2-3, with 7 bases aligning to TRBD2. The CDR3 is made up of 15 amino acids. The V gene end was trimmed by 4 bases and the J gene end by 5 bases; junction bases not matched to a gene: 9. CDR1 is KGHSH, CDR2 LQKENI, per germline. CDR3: CASSQSSGPGDTQYF. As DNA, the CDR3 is TGTGCCAGCTCACAATCTAGCGGTCCGGGAGATACGCAGTATTTT.

The CDR3 sequence is CASSLGTYNEQFF. The CDR3 DNA is TGTGCCAGCAGCTTAGGGACCTACAATGAGCAGTTCTTC. The genes are TRBV7-2 and TRBJ2-1; unclear D gene. Germline V gene data show CDR1 as SGHTA and CDR2 as FQGNSA. The CDR3 is 13 amino acids. V was shortened by 1 base and J by 2 bases, with 3 bases between the two germline ends.

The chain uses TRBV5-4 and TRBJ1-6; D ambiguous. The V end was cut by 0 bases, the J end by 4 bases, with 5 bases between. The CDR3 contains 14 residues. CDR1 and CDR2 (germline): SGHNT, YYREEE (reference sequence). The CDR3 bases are TGTGCCAGCAGCTTGGACAGATATAATTCACCCCTCCACTTT. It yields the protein CASSLDRYNSPLHF. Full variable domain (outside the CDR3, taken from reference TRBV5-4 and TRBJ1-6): ETGVTQSPTHLIKTRGQQVTLRCSSQSGHNTVSWYQQALGQGPQFIFQYYREEENGRGNFPPRFSGLQFPNYSSELNVNALELDDSALYLCASSLDRYNSPLHFGNGTRLTVT.

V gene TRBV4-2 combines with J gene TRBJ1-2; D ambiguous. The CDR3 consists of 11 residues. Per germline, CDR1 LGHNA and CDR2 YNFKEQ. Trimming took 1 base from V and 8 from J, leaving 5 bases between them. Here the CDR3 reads CASSQGGGYTF. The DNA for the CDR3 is TGTGCCAGCAGCCAAGGGGGAGGCTACACCTTC.

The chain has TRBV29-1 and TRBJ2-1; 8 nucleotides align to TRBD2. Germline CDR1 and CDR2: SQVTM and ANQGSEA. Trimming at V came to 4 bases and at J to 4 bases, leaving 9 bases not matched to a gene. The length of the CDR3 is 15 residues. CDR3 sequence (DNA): TGCAGCGTTGGTTCTGAGAGCGGGGGTTACAATGAGCAGTTCTTC. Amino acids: CSVGSESGGYNEQFF.

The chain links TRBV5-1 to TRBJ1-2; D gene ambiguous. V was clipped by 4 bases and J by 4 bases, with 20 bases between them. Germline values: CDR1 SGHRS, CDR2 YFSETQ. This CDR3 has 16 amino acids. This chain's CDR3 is CASSRTYLDGGYGYTF. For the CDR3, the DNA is TGCGCCAGCAGCCGAACCTACCTAGACGGAGGCTATGGCTACACCTTC.

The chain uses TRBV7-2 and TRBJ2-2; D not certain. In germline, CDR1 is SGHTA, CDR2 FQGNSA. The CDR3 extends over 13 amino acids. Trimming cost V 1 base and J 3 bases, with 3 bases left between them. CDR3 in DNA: TGTGCCAGCAGCTTAGAGTACACCGGGGAGCTGTTTTTT. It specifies CASSLEYTGELFF.

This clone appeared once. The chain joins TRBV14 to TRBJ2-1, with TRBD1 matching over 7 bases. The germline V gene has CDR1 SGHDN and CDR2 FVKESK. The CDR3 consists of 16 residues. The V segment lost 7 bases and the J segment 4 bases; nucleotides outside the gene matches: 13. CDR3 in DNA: TGTGCCAGCAATTTAAGGACAGGTCCTTTTTACAATGAGCAGTTCTTC. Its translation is CASNLRTGPFYNEQFF.

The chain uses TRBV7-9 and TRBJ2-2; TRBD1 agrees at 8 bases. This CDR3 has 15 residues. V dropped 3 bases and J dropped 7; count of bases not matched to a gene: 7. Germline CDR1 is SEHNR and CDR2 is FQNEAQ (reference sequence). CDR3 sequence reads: CASSFTGGSIGELFF. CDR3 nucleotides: TGTGCCAGCAGCTTTACAGGGGGAAGTATCGGGGAGCTGTTTTTT.

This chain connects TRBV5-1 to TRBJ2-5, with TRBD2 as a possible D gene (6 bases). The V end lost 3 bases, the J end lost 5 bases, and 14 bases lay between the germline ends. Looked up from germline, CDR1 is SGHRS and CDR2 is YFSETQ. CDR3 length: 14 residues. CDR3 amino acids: CASSSGTVVETQYF. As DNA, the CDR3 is TGCGCCAGCAGCTCCGGGACTGTGGTGGAGACCCAGTACTTC.

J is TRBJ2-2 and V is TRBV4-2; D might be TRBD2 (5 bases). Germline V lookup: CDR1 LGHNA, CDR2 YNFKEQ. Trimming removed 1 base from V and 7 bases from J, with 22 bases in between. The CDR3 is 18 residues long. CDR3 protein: CASSQVLTGVTGGGELFF. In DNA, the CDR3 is TGTGCCAGCAGCCAAGTTCTAACGGGCGTTACTGGAGGCGGGGAGCTGTTTTTT.

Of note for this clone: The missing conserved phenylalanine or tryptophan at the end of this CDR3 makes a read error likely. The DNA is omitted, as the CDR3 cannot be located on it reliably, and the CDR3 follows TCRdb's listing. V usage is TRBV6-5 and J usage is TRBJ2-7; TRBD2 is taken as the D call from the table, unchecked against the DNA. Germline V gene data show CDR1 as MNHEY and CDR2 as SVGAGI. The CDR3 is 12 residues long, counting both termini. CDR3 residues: CASSYKLAGGHR.

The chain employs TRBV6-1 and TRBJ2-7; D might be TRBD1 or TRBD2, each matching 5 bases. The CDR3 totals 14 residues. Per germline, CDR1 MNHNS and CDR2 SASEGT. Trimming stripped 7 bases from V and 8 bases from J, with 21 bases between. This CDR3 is CASIGTDIPIKQYF. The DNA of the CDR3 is TGTGCCAGCATCGGGACCGACATCCCTATTAAGCAGTACTTC.

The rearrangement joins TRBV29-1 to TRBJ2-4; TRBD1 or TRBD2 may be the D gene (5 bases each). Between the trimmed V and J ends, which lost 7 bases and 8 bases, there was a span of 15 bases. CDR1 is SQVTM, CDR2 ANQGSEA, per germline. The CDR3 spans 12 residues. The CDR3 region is CSAGGNWDIQYF. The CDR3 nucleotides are TGCAGCGCTGGGGGTAATTGGGACATTCAGTACTTC.

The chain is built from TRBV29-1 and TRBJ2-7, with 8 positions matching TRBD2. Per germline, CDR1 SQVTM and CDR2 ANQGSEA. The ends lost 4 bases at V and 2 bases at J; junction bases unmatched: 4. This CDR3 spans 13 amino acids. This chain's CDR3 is CSVAGGGTYEQYF. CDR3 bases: TGCAGCGTTGCCGGCGGGGGGACCTACGAGCAGTACTTC.

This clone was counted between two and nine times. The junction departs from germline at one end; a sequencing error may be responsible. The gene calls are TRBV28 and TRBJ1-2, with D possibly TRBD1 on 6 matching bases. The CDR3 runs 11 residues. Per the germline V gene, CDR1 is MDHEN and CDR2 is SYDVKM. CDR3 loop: CASSSPDSAVF. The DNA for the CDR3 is TGTGCCAGCAGTTCCCCGGACAGTGCCGTCTTC.

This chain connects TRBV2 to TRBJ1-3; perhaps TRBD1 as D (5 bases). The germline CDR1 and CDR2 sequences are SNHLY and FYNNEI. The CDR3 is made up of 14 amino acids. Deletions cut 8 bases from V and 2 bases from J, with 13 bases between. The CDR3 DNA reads TGTGCCAGCGGGGGGGTACGAACTGGAAACACCATATATTTT. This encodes CASGGVRTGNTIYF.

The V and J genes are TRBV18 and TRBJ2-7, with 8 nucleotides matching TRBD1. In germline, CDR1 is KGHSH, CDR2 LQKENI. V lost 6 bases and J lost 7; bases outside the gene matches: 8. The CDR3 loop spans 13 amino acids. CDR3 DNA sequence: TGTGCCAGCTCGCGACAGGGGTCGGATGAGCAGTACTTC. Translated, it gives CASSRQGSDEQYF.

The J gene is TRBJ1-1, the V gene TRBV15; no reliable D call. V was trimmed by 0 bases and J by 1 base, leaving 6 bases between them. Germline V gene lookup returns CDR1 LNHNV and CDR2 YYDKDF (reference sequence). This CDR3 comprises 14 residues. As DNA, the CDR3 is TGTGCCACCAGCAGAGATCTAACGAACACTGAAGCTTTCTTT. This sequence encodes CATSRDLTNTEAFF.